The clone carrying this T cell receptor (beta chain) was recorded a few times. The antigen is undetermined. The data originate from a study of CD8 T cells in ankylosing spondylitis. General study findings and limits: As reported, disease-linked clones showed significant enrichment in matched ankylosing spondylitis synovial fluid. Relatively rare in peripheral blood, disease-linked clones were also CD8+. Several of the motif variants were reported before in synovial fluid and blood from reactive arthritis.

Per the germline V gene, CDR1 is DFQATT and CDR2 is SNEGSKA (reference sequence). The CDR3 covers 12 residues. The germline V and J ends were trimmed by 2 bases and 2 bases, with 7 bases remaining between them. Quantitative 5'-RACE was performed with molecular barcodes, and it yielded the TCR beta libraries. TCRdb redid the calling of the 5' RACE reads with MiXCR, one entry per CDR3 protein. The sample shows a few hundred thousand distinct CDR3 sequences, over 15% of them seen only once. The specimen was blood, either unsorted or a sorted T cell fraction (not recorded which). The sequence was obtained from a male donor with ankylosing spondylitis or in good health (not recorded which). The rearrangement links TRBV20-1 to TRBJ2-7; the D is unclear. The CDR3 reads CSARIAAYEQYF. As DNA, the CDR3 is TGCAGTGCTAGAATAGCTGCCTACGAGCAGTACTTC.